This T cell receptor (beta chain) originates from a study of blood T cell repertoires in COVID-19. Study-wide context: COVID-19 samples collected from the United States, Italy and Spain covered acute and convalescent phases. PBMCs, B-cell-depleted T cells, or T cells were the source of the cDNA or gDNA that made up the material.

The method was immunoSEQ multiplex PCR; TCRdb's version includes in-frame clones alone and lacks a portion of them. The data contain fewer than 400,000 clones, roughly 86% of them singletons. The length of the CDR3 is 16 residues. Germline lookup yields CDR1 LNHDA and CDR2 SQIVND (reference sequence). The ends lost 6 bases at V and 5 bases at J; junction bases unmatched: 14. Sequencing was carried out using peripheral blood. The chain links TRBV19 to TRBJ2-5, with 8 bases lining up with TRBD2. The clonotype was recovered from a human donor in a cohort sampled during active COVID-19. The CDR3 DNA sequence: TGTGCCAGTAGAAAGACGGATAGCGGGGCAGGGGAGACCCAGTACTTC. Translation gives CASRKTDSGAGETQYF.